The 8 T cell receptor beta chains listed next were all sequenced from one sample in a study of regulatory T cells in long-lasting Graves disease. TCR beta libraries were built with iRepertoire HTBI primers and Arm-PCR of CDR3 regions. TCRdb fed the multiplex PCR reads into MiXCR, producing one record per CDR3 protein. The sample holds approximately 400,000 distinct CDR3 sequences; 20% to 30% are singletons and the top ten take roughly 28%. Regarding time point: persistent/refractory GD, antithyroid drugs over 5 years with positive TRAb. Following extraction of RNA from PBMCs, that RNA was used to make the TCR library. The sample in question was peripheral blood mononuclear cells (PBMCs), obtained when the disease was refractory, from a patient treated with antithyroid drugs. These receptors originate from a female donor with Graves disease.

Ten or more counts support this clonotype. V is TRBV7-4 and J is TRBJ1-3; TRBD1 is a possible D gene (5 bases). The germline V gene has CDR1 SGHVT and CDR2 SQSDAQ. V was clipped by 7 bases and J by 4 bases, with 23 bases between them. The CDR3 has 17 residues. CDR3 protein: CASTYRLGRSFGNTIYF. CDR3 DNA sequence: TGTGCCAGCACTTACCGCCTGGGACGGTCTTTCGGAAACACCATATATTTT.

V usage is TRBV28 and J usage is TRBJ2-1; 12 bases match TRBD1. The CDR3 covers 16 residues. Unmatched junction bases numbered 9, after V lost 2 bases and J lost 10 bases. Per germline, CDR1 MDHEN and CDR2 SYDVKM. CDR3 sequence reads: CASSLIGTGGAGEQFF. The DNA of the CDR3 is TGTGCCAGCAGTTTAATCGGGACAGGGGGCGCGGGAGAGCAGTTCTTC. The full variable domain, with the rest looked up from reference TRBV28 and TRBJ2-1, is DVKVTQSSRYLVKRTGEKVFLECVQDMDHENMFWYRQDPGLGLRLIYFSYDVKMKEKGDIPEGYSVSREKKERFSLILESASTNQTSMYLCASSLIGTGGAGEQFFGPGTRLTVL.

V usage is TRBV20-1 and J usage is TRBJ2-7; D may be TRBD2 (6 bases). Per germline, CDR1 DFQATT and CDR2 SNEGSKA (reference sequence). The CDR3 totals 11 residues. Trimming left V 6 bases short and J 6 bases short, with 12 bases between. CDR3 in amino acids: CSAWRGVEQYF. CDR3 nucleotides: TGCAGTGCCTGGAGGGGTGTCGAGCAGTACTTC.

This chain joins TRBV29-1 and TRBJ1-2, with D perhaps TRBD1 (5 bases). Trimming shortened V by 4 bases and J by 3 bases, and 9 bases separated the two germline ends. The CDR3 runs to 12 residues. The germline V gene has CDR1 SQVTM and CDR2 ANQGSEA. As DNA, the CDR3 is TGCAGCGTTGTTCAGGGAGACTATGGCTACACCTTC. Protein sequence: CSVVQGDYGYTF.

This clonotype was found many times. The chain links TRBV20-1 to TRBJ2-7; 7 bases line up with TRBD2. Germline lookup yields CDR1 DFQATT and CDR2 SNEGSKA (reference sequence). V shed 5 bases and J 6 bases; nucleotides not matched to a gene: 7. CDR3 length equals 12 residues. In nucleotides, the CDR3 is TGCAGTGCTCTAAGCTTAGCGGGCGAGCAGTACTTC. It encodes CSALSLAGEQYF.

This clonotype appeared many times. This chain links TRBV28 with TRBJ2-5, with TRBD2 matching over 8 bases. After removal of 2 bases from V and 2 bases from J, the junction contained 7 bases not matched to a gene. From germline, CDR1 is MDHEN and CDR2 SYDVKM. The CDR3 extends over 16 amino acids. The CDR3 loop reads CASSLAGGWGQETQYF. The CDR3 nucleotides read TGTGCCAGCAGTTTAGCGGGGGGCTGGGGTCAAGAGACCCAGTACTTC. The variable domain in full, completed from reference TRBV28 and TRBJ2-5, reads DVKVTQSSRYLVKRTGEKVFLECVQDMDHENMFWYRQDPGLGLRLIYFSYDVKMKEKGDIPEGYSVSREKKERFSLILESASTNQTSMYLCASSLAGGWGQETQYFGPGTRLLVL.

The CDR3 loop is CASKGGYSFNYGYTF. CDR3 nucleotide sequence: TGTGCCAGTAAGGGGGGATACTCTTTTAACTATGGCTACACCTTC. The rearrangement joins TRBV19 to TRBJ1-2; a possible D gene is TRBD1 (6 bases). This CDR3 has 15 residues. Germline lookup yields CDR1 LNHDA and CDR2 SQIVND (reference sequence). V lost 7 bases, J lost 1 base, and 16 bases lay in between.

A remark on this clonotype: One junction end disagrees with the germline gene, perhaps due to a read error. The chain employs TRBV5-1 and TRBJ2-7; 10 nucleotides align to TRBD1. The CDR3 has 14 residues. CDR1 SGHRS and CDR2 YFSETQ come from the germline V gene. The CDR3 protein is CASSAGTGAYEQYF. CDR3 coding DNA: TGTGCCAGCAGCGCCGGGACAGGGGCCTACGAGCAGTACTTC.